Following are 10 T cell receptor beta chains from one sample sequenced in a study of cytomegalovirus exposure and HLA in healthy donors. The primer mix had 60 Vbeta and 13 Jbeta primers. Profiling relied on immunoSEQ multiplex PCR, and the TCRdb table lists in-frame clones only, not all of them. This sample has about 180,000 clones; around 80% occur once, and the top ten carry more than 1.1%. The sequenced sample consisted of PBMCs. All receptors come from a girl aged 10 to 17 in good health and CMV-seropositive.

The J gene is TRBJ2-1, the V gene TRBV5-4; D not resolved. V was shortened by 0 bases and J by 3 bases, with 10 bases between the two germline ends. Germline V gives CDR1 SGHNT, CDR2 YYREEE (reference sequence). This CDR3 spans 15 amino acids. CDR3 in DNA: TGTGCCAGCAGCTTGGCGGCTAGGAACTACAATGAGCAGTTCTTC. Its protein product is CASSLAARNYNEQFF.

CDR3 region: CASSFDRGGEKLFF. The CDR3 DNA is TGCGCCAGCAGCTTTGACAGGGGAGGTGAAAAACTGTTTTTT. The chain combines TRBV5-1 with TRBJ1-4, with 8 bases lining up with TRBD1. The CDR3 is made up of 14 amino acids. Germline lookup yields CDR1 SGHRS and CDR2 YFSETQ. V shed 2 bases and J 7 bases; nucleotides not matched to a gene: 4.

This chain links TRBV5-1 with TRBJ2-7; 11 bases agree with TRBD2. CDR1 SGHRS and CDR2 YFSETQ come from the germline V gene. The V and J ends lost 4 bases and 3 bases, in that order; junction bases with no gene match: 6. The CDR3 is 15 amino acids. In DNA, the CDR3 is TGCGCCAGCAGCGCGACTAGCGGGAACTTCTACGAGCAGTACTTC. Amino acid sequence: CASSATSGNFYEQYF.

V gene TRBV5-4 combines with J gene TRBJ2-5, with TRBD2 matching 7 bases. This CDR3 has 14 residues. Per germline, CDR1 SGHNT and CDR2 YYREEE (reference sequence). Trimming took 4 bases from V and 2 from J; bases not matched to a gene: 5. This CDR3 reads CASSAGTIQETQYF. The DNA for the CDR3 is TGTGCCAGCAGCGCCGGGACTATACAAGAGACCCAGTACTTC. The full variable domain, its missing parts supplied by reference TRBV5-4 and TRBJ2-5, is ETGVTQSPTHLIKTRGQQVTLRCSSQSGHNTVSWYQQALGQGPQFIFQYYREEENGRGNFPPRFSGLQFPNYSSELNVNALELDDSALYLCASSAGTIQETQYFGPGTRLLVL.

V usage is TRBV7-2 and J usage is TRBJ2-1; D call uncertain. The V end was cut by 1 base, the J end by 3 bases, with 13 bases between. The CDR3 loop spans 16 amino acids. Germline V lookup: CDR1 SGHTA, CDR2 FQGNSA. The CDR3 is CASSLGRRLDYNEQFF. The CDR3 DNA sequence: TGTGCCAGCAGCTTAGGCCGGCGGCTCGACTACAATGAGCAGTTCTTC.

This clone was counted only a few times. The chain couples TRBV7-9 to TRBJ2-1, with 9 bases lining up with TRBD1. Germline V gene lookup returns CDR1 SEHNR and CDR2 FQNEAQ (reference sequence). The trim removed 6 bases at V and 8 bases at J, leaving 5 bases unmatched. The CDR3 spans 13 residues. CDR3 protein: CASSQDRGHEQFF. For the CDR3, the DNA is TGTGCCAGCAGTCAGGACAGGGGACATGAGCAGTTCTTC.

Notes on this clone: A read error may account for a junction end that differs from germline. V usage is TRBV7-9 and J usage is TRBJ2-7; 7 positions agree with TRBD1. The CDR3 consists of 14 residues. CDR1 and CDR2 (germline): SEHNR, FQNEAQ (reference sequence). The chain's CDR3 is CASTLGQAFYEQYF. CDR3 DNA: TGTGCCAGCACCTTAGGACAGGCTTTCTACGAGCAGTACTTC.

This clone has more than one count but fewer than ten. CDR3 sequence (DNA): TGCGCCAGCACTCACCCCCGGAGACCGATGATTACAGATACGCAGTATTTT. It translates to CASTHPRRPMITDTQYF. J is TRBJ2-3 and V is TRBV23-1, with D uncertain. TRBV23-1 is an ORF for which the function is uncertain. Trimming cost V 7 bases and J 3 bases, with 23 bases left between them. This CDR3 contains 17 residues.

The gene calls are TRBV30 and TRBJ1-1; a weak D match, TRBD1 (6 bases). The germline CDR1 and CDR2 sequences are GTSNPN and SVGIG (reference sequence). V lost 5 bases, J lost 3 bases, and 16 bases lay in between. CDR3 size: 14 residues. The CDR3 region is CAWSERGGYTEAFF. The CDR3 DNA reads as TGTGCCTGGTCAGAGAGGGGGGGCTACACTGAAGCTTTCTTT.

The rearrangement uses TRBV6-4 and TRBJ2-6; D uncertain. This CDR3 spans 14 amino acids. The V gene's germline CDR1 is MRHNA and CDR2 SNTAGT. Trimming took off 2 bases at V and 4 bases at J, with 6 bases between the two ends. CDR3 bases: TGTGCCAGCAGTGACGGGCCGGGGGCCAACGTCCTGACTTTC. As protein: CASSDGPGANVLTF.